Listed below are T cell receptor beta chains from one sample, sequenced in a study of shared clonotypes between healthy human individuals. Data came from immunoSEQ multiplex PCR; TCRdb stores just in-frame clones and leaves some out. The sample has roughly 770,000 clones, just over 95% seen once; the top ten hold less than 0.3%. The sequenced sample was naive CD8+ T cells sorted from blood. All receptors derive from a man aged 25-45 years in good health. Both conserved end residues are trimmed from each CDR3. Fields, in order: CDR3 protein, D gene, V gene. D genes are given only for firm matches.

ASRSTGSTEAF	-	TRBV27
ASSLLAGGPGQSTDTQY	TRBD2	TRBV7-6
ASSVATGTGLYEAF	TRBD1	TRBV9
ASSPGQNTGELF	-	TRBV6-5
SVEADTPYEQY	-	TRBV29-1
ATGGNRYEQY	TRBD2	TRBV27
ASSQVEGRGTDTQY	-	TRBV4-1
ASGFKEPWWEEQF	-	TRBV12-5
ASSRTTAGEQY	-	TRBV5-1
AWGGREQY	-	TRBV30
ASIRWDTQY	-	TRBV6-1
ASSQTSGIAGELF	TRBD2	TRBV7-9
ASSLRQGQGDYGYT	TRBD1	TRBV5-1
ASSYTNAGNSNYGYT	-	TRBV11-2
ASSDRGRAGAEQY	TRBD2	TRBV9
ASRRTGGIYNEQF	TRBD1	TRBV7-9
ASSFSKGTGNSYEQY	TRBD1	TRBV7-6
ASGGGLQF	-	TRBV2
ASSPGTSYEQY	TRBD2	TRBV9
ASSLDEEWLEKLF	-	TRBV7-9
ASSLVAGFRDEQF	-	TRBV5-1
ASMSELQETQY	-	TRBV5-5
ASSLVGFREAF	-	TRBV5-5
ASSVGATSGYEQY	TRBD2	TRBV9
ASSLSVAGASSYNEQF	TRBD2	TRBV7-7
ASSPSDRFYEQY	-	TRBV11-2
SARRGAGYLEQY	-	TRBV29-1
ASRAGEYSYEQY	TRBD2	TRBV19
ASSVGLGGRMNEQF	TRBD2	TRBV9
ASRIGTGYLNYGYT	-	TRBV27
ASSLPHLDEQY	-	TRBV7-9
ASSQNPNAFGYT	-	TRBV6-1
ASSLGGPGPEAF	-	TRBV5-1
ASSLVPGSYEQY	-	TRBV7-2
ASSERASGANVLT	-	TRBV6-1
ASSPWGQVENTEAF	TRBD1	TRBV7-8
ASSVWEGNTEAF	-	TRBV14
ATSSGTSGRVFTDTQY	TRBD2	TRBV15
ASSLGIYNEQF	-	TRBV7-8
ASSLGLQYEQY	-	TRBV6-5
ASSLEGSVSYEQY	-	TRBV5-8
SVAGLAGLLVGEQY	TRBD2	TRBV29-1
ASSSWQGAGDTQY	TRBD1	TRBV27
ASSRGLAGTSYEQY	TRBD2	TRBV5-1
ASSLWGTAYEQY	TRBD1	TRBV27
ASSLDGRDRNQPQH	-	TRBV7-2
ASSFRSIEQY	-	TRBV11-2
ASSIIDSGGHRF	TRBD2	TRBV27
ASSHGLAGAEEQF	TRBD2	TRBV5-8
ASSGPRGTEAF	-	TRBV6-1
SALAGGSYNEQF	TRBD2	TRBV29-1
ASSFPTGNTEAF	-	TRBV5-8
ASSADRVPLIQPQH	-	TRBV6-1
ASSQTGINQYGYT	-	TRBV4-3
ASRKTGYSSYNEQF	-	TRBV27